This T cell receptor beta chain was captured in a study of cytomegalovirus exposure and HLA in healthy donors. Per germline, CDR1 MNHEY and CDR2 SMNVEV (reference sequence). The CDR3 loop spans 14 amino acids. V lost 3 bases and J 5 bases, leaving 14 bases between the germline ends. The PCR was carried out with 60 Vbeta primers and 13 Jbeta primers. Data came from immunoSEQ multiplex PCR; TCRdb stores just in-frame clones and leaves some out. Here the sample spans roughly 150,000 clones, roughly 70% being singletons. The sample consisted of PBMCs. The chain combines TRBV27 with TRBJ2-7; D is uncertain. The sequence derives from a male donor in good health and CMV-seronegative. The CDR3 nucleotides are TGTGCCAGCAGTTTGACATTGTCCCTGGACGAGCAGTACTTC. This encodes CASSLTLSLDEQYF.